This T cell receptor (beta chain) was recovered during a study of CD8+CD57+ T cells in acquired aplastic anemia. Turning to the study itself: DNA per sorted CD4+ or CD8+ sample ranged about 0.18 to 30 ug, averaging around 3.2 ug. Study-wide points: Patient and control CD8+ Simpson's diversity was not significantly different. Overlapping CD8+ CDR3 repertoires of patients and controls contained around 30 shared sequences.

TCR beta VDJ and CDR3 were profiled, and genomic DNA was the template. TCRdb passed the reads through MiXCR, listing each CDR3 protein once. The repertoire holds 200,000 to 250,000 distinct CDR3 sequences, with 34% as singletons. CDR1 and CDR2 (germline): LNHDA, SQIVND (reference sequence). The V and J ends lost 5 bases and 0 bases, in that order; junction bases with no gene match: 6. The CDR3 is 16 residues long. Concerning this clonotype: The antigen remains unidentified. A much larger clone is a single base away; this may be a read error.

The sequenced material came from sorted CD4+, CD8+, or CD8+CD57+ T cells (not recorded which) from PBMCs. The V call is TRBV19, the J call TRBJ2-7, with TRBD2 matching over 11 bases. The receptor comes from a human donor in good health, serving as a control. This chain's CDR3 is CASSLGLAESSYEQYF. CDR3 coding DNA: TGTGCCAGTAGTTTGGGACTAGCGGAGAGCTCCTACGAGCAGTACTTC.